This T cell receptor beta chain was captured by sequencing in a study of blood T cell repertoires in COVID-19. Overall study context: Italy, Spain and the United States were the sources of the convalescent and acute COVID-19 samples. T cells, B-cell-depleted T cells, or PBMCs supplied cDNA or gDNA.

This clone was observed once. The length of the CDR3 is 18 residues. CDR1 and CDR2 from the germline V gene are SGHRS and YFSETQ. The ends were cut back, 4 bases at V and 4 bases at J, with 26 bases in the middle. Authors' processing steps: Amplified reference gene primers provided the basis for estimating nucleated cell counts. The data were produced by immunoSEQ multiplex PCR, yet TCRdb's version contains in-frame clones alone and is incomplete. The D gene and trimming were derived from the DNA, and the V and J assignments and clone size from that table. Counted here are approximately 94,000 clones, 85% occurring once; the ten biggest clones make up around an eighth.

This chain uses TRBV5-1 with TRBJ1-1; perhaps TRBD1 as D (6 bases). Sequencing was carried out using peripheral blood. This sequence was found in a man aged 50-60 years with active or convalescent COVID-19. CDR3 residues: CASSRELGGLPGGTEAFF. The CDR3 region has the DNA TGCGCCAGCAGCCGGGAGTTGGGGGGGCTCCCGGGCGGCACTGAAGCTTTCTTT.